This TCR beta chain was sequenced during a study of T-cell reconstitution after alpha-beta-depleted transplantation in children. CDR1 is SEHNR, CDR2 FQNEAQ, per germline (reference sequence). This CDR3 has 17 amino acids. Trimming removed 5 bases at V and 0 bases at J, with 20 bases between. This clonotype was detected a few times. During its preparation, the TCRbeta library received unique molecular identifiers. TCRdb called the PCR reads again in MiXCR, with one record for every CDR3 protein. The table records some 110,000 distinct CDR3 sequences, over 9% of them present only once. This chain uses TRBV7-9 with TRBJ2-7; possibly TRBD2 for D (6 bases). Sequencing used PBMCs, obtained before TCRalphabeta/CD19-depleted stem cell transplant. This sequence originates from a boy under 10 years old with acute lymphoblastic leukemia, due to receive a stem cell transplant. The CDR3 is CASSPTPGGGNSYEQYF. The CDR3 nucleotides are TGTGCCAGCAGCCCGACTCCAGGCGGCGGGAACTCCTACGAGCAGTACTTC.